This T cell receptor (beta chain) was observed in a study of cytomegalovirus exposure and HLA in healthy donors. Of note for this clone: The antigen remains undetermined.

With 60 Vbeta and 13 Jbeta primers, the PCR was carried out. Sequenced by immunoSEQ multiplex PCR; TCRdb stores in-frame clones only, minus some. This table has approximately 130,000 clones, roughly four fifths appearing once. The study's findings and limits: Among TCR beta chains of equal frequency, HLA-associated ones were more clonally expanded in a later analysis. Later analysis associated a missense DCLRE1C variant with TCR beta V- and J-gene trimming.

The sample consisted of PBMCs. The sequence derives from a woman aged 45-65 years in good health and CMV-seronegative.

The CDR3 spells CASSWDRVNTEAFF. DNA for the CDR3: TGTGCCAGCAGTTGGGACAGGGTTAACACTGAAGCTTTCTTT. The chain links TRBV28 to TRBJ1-1; 9 bases match TRBD1. The length of the CDR3 is 14 residues. Trimming cost V 4 bases and J 2 bases; bases outside gene matches: 2. The germline gives CDR1 MDHEN, CDR2 SYDVKM.